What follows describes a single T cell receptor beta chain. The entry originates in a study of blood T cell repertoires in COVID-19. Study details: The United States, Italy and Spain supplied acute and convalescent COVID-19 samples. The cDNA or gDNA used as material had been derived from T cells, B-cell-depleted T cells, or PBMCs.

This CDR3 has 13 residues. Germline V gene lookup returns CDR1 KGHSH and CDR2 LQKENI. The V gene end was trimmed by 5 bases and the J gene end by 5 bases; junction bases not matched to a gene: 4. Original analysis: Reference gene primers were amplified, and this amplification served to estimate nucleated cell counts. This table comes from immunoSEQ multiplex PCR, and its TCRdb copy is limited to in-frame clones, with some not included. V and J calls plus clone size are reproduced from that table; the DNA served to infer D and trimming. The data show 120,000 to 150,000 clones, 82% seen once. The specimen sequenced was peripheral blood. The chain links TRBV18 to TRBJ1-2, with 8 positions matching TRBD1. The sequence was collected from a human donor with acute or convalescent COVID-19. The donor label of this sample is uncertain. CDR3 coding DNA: TGTGCCAGCTCAGCGGACAGGGCGTATGGCTACACCTTC. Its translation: CASSADRAYGYTF.